Given below is one TCR beta chain in context. Its antigen is currently unknown. This specimen belongs to a study of CD8+ T cells in alopecia areata. Study-wide context: Twice a day, 5 to 10 mg of oral tofacitinib was administered to treated patients.

Treatment of the sample: oral pan-JAK inhibitor, 5-10 mg twice daily. From alopecia areata patients, lesional scalp punch biopsies and peripheral blood were collected. Germline V gene sequence: CDR1 SNHLY, CDR2 FYNNEI. This CDR3 has 18 amino acids. V was clipped by 8 bases and J by 0 bases; unmatched bases: 14. Study-level points and caveats: Normal scalp showed lower clonality than lesional scalp, especially alopecia totalis/universalis.

Sequencing relied on a cDNA template that was reverse transcribed from extracted RNA. Using immunoSEQ multiplex PCR, the repertoire was profiled, and TCRdb retains in-frame clones only, with some absent. The sample lists fewer than 110,000 clones, 55% to 75% occurring once. The chain couples TRBV2 to TRBJ2-3; 10 nucleotides match TRBD2. The sequencing here drew on CD8+ T cells sorted from blood, taken at approximately week 56, from a patient treated with tofacitinib. The source is a human donor with alopecia areata. The CDR3 reads CASPGLAALGTSTDTQYF. CDR3 sequence (DNA): TGTGCCAGCCCTGGACTAGCGGCTTTGGGGACTAGCACAGATACGCAGTATTTT.